The 10 T cell receptor beta chains listed next were all sequenced from one sample in a study of blood T cell repertoires in COVID-19. The assay was immunoSEQ multiplex PCR, and TCRdb's table has in-frame clones only and misses some. The table lists approximately 300,000 clones, 89% of them singletons. Source material: PBMCs or T cells enriched from blood (not recorded which). These receptors were taken from a man aged 60-69 years who had recovered from COVID-19.

The V and J genes are TRBV18 and TRBJ2-1; 16 bases fit TRBD2. The ends lost 6 bases at V and 5 bases at J; junction bases unmatched: 10. Germline CDR1 is KGHSH and CDR2 is LQKENI. This CDR3 region has 18 residues. CDR3 amino acids: CASSLAGLAGGPNNEQFF. In DNA form, the CDR3 reads TGTGCCAGCTCCCTTGCGGGACTAGCGGGAGGGCCGAACAATGAGCAGTTCTTC.

This chain joins TRBV5-4 and TRBJ2-7, with TRBD1 identical over 11 bases. Germline loops: CDR1 SGHNT, CDR2 YYREEE (reference sequence). This CDR3 comprises 14 residues. The junction had 4 bases not matched to a gene; V was cut back by 4 bases and J by 4 bases. As DNA, the CDR3 is TGTGCCAGCAGCCCGGACAGGGGGCTATACGAGCAGTACTTC. This sequence encodes CASSPDRGLYEQYF.

The chain links TRBV7-3 to TRBJ1-2, with 7 positions matching TRBD1. CDR1 and CDR2 from the germline V gene are SGHTA and FQGTGA. V dropped 4 bases and J dropped 2; count of bases not matched to a gene: 4. This CDR3 spans 14 amino acids. The CDR3 is CASSSQGGNYGYTF. The CDR3 DNA follows: TGTGCCAGCAGCTCGCAGGGGGGAAACTATGGCTACACCTTC.

The CDR3 coding sequence is TGTGCCAGCAGCCCCCGACAGGGAGGCGCCAACTATGGCTACACCTTC. The encoded protein is CASSPRQGGANYGYTF. The chain uses TRBV3-1 (or the pseudogene TRBV3-2) and TRBJ1-2, with 7 bases lining up with TRBD1. The germline V gene encodes CDR1 LGHDT and CDR2 YNNKEL (reference sequence). The CDR3 is 16 residues long. J was trimmed by 2 bases and V by 4 bases; bases with no gene match: 10.

This clone was detected once. V usage is TRBV4-1 and J usage is TRBJ1-3; D possibly corresponds to TRBD1 (6 bases). Trimming cost V 8 bases and J 6 bases, with 17 bases left between them. This CDR3 region has 14 residues. CDR1 and CDR2 (germline): MGHRA, YSYEKL. CDR3 bases: TGCGCCAGCGCCTGGGGGGGGGCGGAAAACACCATATATTTT. It yields the protein CASAWGGAENTIYF.

V gene TRBV18 combines with J gene TRBJ2-1, with 12 bases identical to TRBD2. Germline V gene sequence: CDR1 KGHSH, CDR2 LQKENI. The CDR3 consists of 15 residues. J gave up 8 bases and V 7 bases, and 9 bases lay outside the gene matches. The CDR3 loop is CASFMTSGSYDEQFF. In DNA, the CDR3 is TGTGCCAGCTTCATGACTAGCGGGAGTTATGATGAGCAGTTCTTC.

The chain employs TRBV11-2 and TRBJ2-5, with 8 bases matching TRBD2. Germline V gives CDR1 SGHAT, CDR2 FQNNGV. V shed 1 base, J shed 5 bases, and the junction held 12 bases outside the gene matches. CDR3 length: 17 amino acids. This chain's CDR3 is CASSLVGVAGWGETQYF. The CDR3 nucleotides read TGTGCCAGCAGCTTAGTCGGGGTAGCGGGATGGGGGGAGACCCAGTACTTC.

V usage is TRBV10-3 and J usage is TRBJ1-2; D ambiguous. Germline assignment: CDR1 ENHRY and CDR2 SYGVKD. V dropped 8 bases and J dropped 6 bases, with 16 bases sitting between them. The CDR3 covers 13 residues. DNA for the CDR3: TGTGCCATCCGGGAGGGAACCCTCGATGGCTACACCTTC. Translating gives CAIREGTLDGYTF.

The chain has TRBV7-9 and TRBJ1-6; the match to TRBD1 covers 7 bases. This CDR3 has 15 residues. Germline assignment: CDR1 SEHNR and CDR2 FQNEAQ (reference sequence). The V and J ends lost 1 base and 6 bases, in that order; junction bases with no gene match: 3. The CDR3 DNA sequence: TGTGCCAGCAGCTTAGTCGGGACAGTTAATTCACCCCTCCACTTT. Encoded protein: CASSLVGTVNSPLHF.

This sequence joins TRBV12-5 and TRBJ2-3; 16 positions agree with TRBD2. The CDR3 has 21 residues. Germline CDR1 reads LGHNT; CDR2 reads FRNRAP. With V trimmed by 1 base and J by 4 bases, 14 bases remained unmatched. This CDR3 is CASGLAQGLAGGPGSPDTQYF. CDR3 DNA sequence: TGTGCTAGTGGTTTGGCTCAGGGACTAGCGGGAGGGCCCGGGTCCCCAGATACGCAGTATTTT.